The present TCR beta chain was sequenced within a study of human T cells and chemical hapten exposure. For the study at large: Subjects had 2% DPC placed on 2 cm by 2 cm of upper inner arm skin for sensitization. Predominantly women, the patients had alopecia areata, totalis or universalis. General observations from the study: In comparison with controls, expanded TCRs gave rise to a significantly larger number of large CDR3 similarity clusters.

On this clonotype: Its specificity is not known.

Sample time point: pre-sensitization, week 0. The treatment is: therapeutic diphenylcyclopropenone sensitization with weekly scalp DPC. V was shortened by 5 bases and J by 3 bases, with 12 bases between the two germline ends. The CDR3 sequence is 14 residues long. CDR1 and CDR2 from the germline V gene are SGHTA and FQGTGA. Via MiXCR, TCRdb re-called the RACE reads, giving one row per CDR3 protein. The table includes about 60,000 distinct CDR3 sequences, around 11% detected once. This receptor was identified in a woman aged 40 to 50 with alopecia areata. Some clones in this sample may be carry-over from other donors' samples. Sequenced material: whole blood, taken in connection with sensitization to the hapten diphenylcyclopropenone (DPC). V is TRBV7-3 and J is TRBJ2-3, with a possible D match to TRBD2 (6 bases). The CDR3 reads CASSQGGATDTQYF. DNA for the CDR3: TGTGCCAGCAGCCAGGGAGGCGCTACAGATACGCAGTATTTT. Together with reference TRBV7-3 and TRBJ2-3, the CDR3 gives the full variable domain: GAGVSQTPSNKVTEKGKYVELRCDPISGHTALYWYRQSLGQGPEFLIYFQGTGAADDSGLPNDRFFAVRPEGSVSTLKIQRTERGDSAVYLCASSQGGATDTQYFGPGTRLTVL.